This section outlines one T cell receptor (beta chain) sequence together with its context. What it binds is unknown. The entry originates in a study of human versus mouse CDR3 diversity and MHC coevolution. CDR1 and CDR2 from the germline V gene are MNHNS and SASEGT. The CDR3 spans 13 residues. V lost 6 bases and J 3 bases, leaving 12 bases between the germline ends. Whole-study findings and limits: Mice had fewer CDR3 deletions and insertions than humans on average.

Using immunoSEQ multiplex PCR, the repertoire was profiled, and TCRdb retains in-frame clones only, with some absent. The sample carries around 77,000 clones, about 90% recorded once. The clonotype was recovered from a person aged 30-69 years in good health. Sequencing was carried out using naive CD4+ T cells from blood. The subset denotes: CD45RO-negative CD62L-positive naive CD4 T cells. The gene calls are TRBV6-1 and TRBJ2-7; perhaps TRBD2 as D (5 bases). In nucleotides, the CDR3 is TGTGCCAGCAGGTCAGGACTGATCTACGAGCAGTACTTC. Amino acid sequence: CASRSGLIYEQYF.